The 25 T cell receptor beta chains below come from one sample, sequenced in a study of human T cells and chemical hapten exposure. The time point is: patch test 1, 2 weeks after DPC sensitization. Regarding treatment: therapeutic diphenylcyclopropenone sensitization with weekly scalp DPC. From the RACE reads, TCRdb called clonotypes with MiXCR, one entry per CDR3 protein. The sample gives about 74,000 distinct CDR3 sequences, about 32% of which show up once; over 7.5% is in the top ten. The material sequenced was whole blood, taken in connection with sensitization to the hapten diphenylcyclopropenone (DPC). These receptors were collected from a man in his forties or fifties with alopecia areata. Some clones in this sample may be carry-over from other donors' samples.

This clonotype was seen only a few times. This sequence joins TRBV30 and TRBJ2-1; 9 bases are a match to TRBD1. Germline values: CDR1 GTSNPN, CDR2 SVGIG (reference sequence). The V gene end was trimmed by 4 bases and the J gene end by 10 bases; junction bases not matched to a gene: 8. CDR3 length: 13 amino acids. The CDR3 spells CAWNTGTGFEQFF. In DNA, the CDR3 is TGTGCCTGGAACACCGGGACAGGGTTCGAGCAGTTCTTC. Full variable domain (rest looked up from reference TRBV30 and TRBJ2-1): SQTIHQWPATLVQPVGSPLSLECTVEGTSNPNLYWYRQAAGRGLQLLFYSVGIGQISSEVPQNLSASRPQDRQFILSSKKLLLSDSGFYLCAWNTGTGFEQFFGPGTRLTVL.

The rearrangement links TRBV27 to TRBJ2-7; D gene unclear. The V end was cut by 0 bases, the J end by 2 bases, with 11 bases between. This CDR3 contains 15 residues. CDR1 is MNHEY, CDR2 SMNVEV, per germline (reference sequence). CDR3: CASSLSIGVPYEQYF. The CDR3 region has the DNA TGTGCCAGCAGTTTATCGATAGGTGTCCCCTACGAGCAGTACTTC.

This chain connects TRBV3-1 to TRBJ1-5; 8 bases map to TRBD1. The CDR3 is made up of 19 amino acids. Germline V CDR1 and CDR2: LGHDT, YNNKEL (reference sequence). V lost 4 bases and J lost 0; bases outside the gene matches: 14. The CDR3 coding sequence is TGTGCCAGCAGCCCCTCCGGTATTGGGGACAGGAATAGCAATCAGCCCCAGCATTTT. It specifies CASSPSGIGDRNSNQPQHF.

The rearrangement links TRBV15 to TRBJ2-2, with TRBD2 identical over 10 bases. Germline lookup yields CDR1 LNHNV and CDR2 YYDKDF (reference sequence). CDR3 length: 16 amino acids. V was pared by 1 base and J by 6 bases, with 5 bases of the junction left unmatched. The CDR3 DNA reads TGTGCCACCAGCAGAGTGATAGCGGGAGGCGCCGGGGAGCTGTTTTTT. Translating gives CATSRVIAGGAGELFF.

This clonotype was recorded many times. The rearrangement uses TRBV29-1 and TRBJ2-7; 9 bases map to TRBD1. This CDR3 contains 12 residues. With V trimmed by 6 bases and J by 5 bases, 5 bases remained unmatched. CDR1 is SQVTM and CDR2 is ANQGSEA in the germline V gene. The CDR3 nucleotides read TGCAGCGTGGGACAGGGTCCCCACGAGCAGTACTTC. It encodes CSVGQGPHEQYF.

This clonotype occurred a few times. CDR3 sequence: CATSESWITDTQYF. Here the CDR3 DNA reads TGTGCCACCAGTGAATCCTGGATCACAGATACGCAGTATTTT. This chain uses TRBV24-1 with TRBJ2-3; D not certain. CDR3 length: 14 residues. V lost 4 bases, J lost 2 bases, and 9 bases lay in between. In germline, CDR1 is KGHDR, CDR2 SFDVKD.

The chain recombines TRBV6-5 with TRBJ1-1, with 7 nucleotides matching TRBD1. CDR1 is MNHEY, CDR2 SVGAGI, per germline. The CDR3 loop spans 15 amino acids. V shed 2 bases and J 0 bases; nucleotides not matched to a gene: 3. CDR3 in DNA: TGTGCCAGCAGTTACGCCGGGACAGTGAACACTGAAGCTTTCTTT. This gives the protein CASSYAGTVNTEAFF.

Note on this clonotype: One junction end disagrees with the germline gene, perhaps due to a read error. CDR3 in DNA: TGTGCCAGCAGTTTAGCAGCGAACACTGAAACTTTCTTT. It translates to CASSLAANTETFF. The V and J genes are TRBV27 and TRBJ1-1; D unresolved. The CDR3 length is 13 residues. CDR1 and CDR2 (germline): MNHEY, SMNVEV (reference sequence).

The chain employs TRBV29-1 and TRBJ2-3; D possibly matches TRBD1 or TRBD2 (6 bases each). CDR1 and CDR2 (germline): SQVTM, ANQGSEA. The CDR3 consists of 15 residues. Trimming shortened V by 6 bases and J by 2 bases, and 18 bases separated the two germline ends. The CDR3 bases are TGCAGCGTATACTGGGGGGCGGATGACACAGATACGCAGTATTTT. Its protein is CSVYWGADDTDTQYF.

This clonotype showed up just a few times. The rearrangement joins TRBV28 to TRBJ2-7; no reliable D call. The CDR3 runs to 15 residues. Germline V gene data show CDR1 as MDHEN and CDR2 as SYDVKM. The ends were cut back, 4 bases at V and 4 bases at J, with 17 bases in the middle. CDR3 DNA: TGTGCCAGCAGTTCTCCGGCGGAGTCGAGATACGAGCAGTACTTC. This sequence encodes CASSSPAESRYEQYF.

The J gene is TRBJ2-1, the V gene TRBV12-3 or TRBV12-4; 8 nucleotides match TRBD1. Unmatched junction bases numbered 14, after V lost 5 bases and J lost 8 bases. This CDR3 comprises 16 residues. CDR3 amino acids: CASSPPGQVLVDEQFF. CDR3 DNA: TGTGCCAGCAGTCCCCCGGGACAGGTCCTTGTGGATGAGCAGTTCTTC.

At least ten counts were recorded for this clonotype. The chain has TRBV4-2 and TRBJ1-1, with D possibly TRBD1 on 5 matching bases. Germline CDR1 reads LGHNA; CDR2 reads YNFKEQ. The CDR3 has 15 residues. V lost 4 bases to trimming and J lost 3 bases, with 15 bases between them. The CDR3 DNA reads as TGTGCCAGCAGCCCCACAGGCCTCACGGACACTGAAGCTTTCTTT. Amino acid sequence: CASSPTGLTDTEAFF.

This clonotype was detected only a few times. The rearrangement uses TRBV6-2 or TRBV6-3 and TRBJ2-7; TRBD2 matches 8 bases. The CDR3 has 16 amino acids. Germline CDR1 reads MNHEY; CDR2 reads SVGEGT. V dropped 6 bases and J dropped 3; count of bases not matched to a gene: 13. CDR3 residues: CASSSPGLVRNYEQYF. The DNA for the CDR3 is TGTGCCAGCAGCTCCCCGGGACTAGTTCGGAACTACGAGCAGTACTTC.

The chain couples TRBV20-1 to TRBJ2-7; 7 nucleotides line up with TRBD1. V was pared by 6 bases and J by 3 bases, with 8 bases of the junction left unmatched. The CDR3 sequence is 13 residues long. Germline V gene data show CDR1 as DFQATT and CDR2 as SNEGSKA (reference sequence). The CDR3 sequence: CSAQDRLGYEQYF. The CDR3 DNA reads TGCAGTGCACAGGACAGGCTGGGCTACGAGCAGTACTTC.

The V gene is TRBV12-3 or TRBV12-4, the J gene TRBJ2-7; 10 positions agree with TRBD1. The ends lost 3 bases at V and 4 bases at J; junction bases unmatched: 3. This CDR3 comprises 14 residues. In DNA, the CDR3 is TGTGCCAGCAGTTTGACGGGACAGGGGTACGAGCAGTACTTC. This translates into CASSLTGQGYEQYF.

This chain links TRBV5-1 with TRBJ1-1, with 8 positions matching TRBD1. Germline V lookup: CDR1 SGHRS, CDR2 YFSETQ. The junction had 6 bases not matched to a gene; V was cut back by 2 bases and J by 9 bases. There are 13 residues in the CDR3. The CDR3 protein is CASSFQGAIQAFF. CDR3 in DNA: TGCGCCAGCAGCTTCCAGGGGGCAATTCAAGCTTTCTTT. Supplemented by reference TRBV5-1 and TRBJ1-1, the full variable domain reads KAGVTQTPRYLIKTRGQQVTLSCSPISGHRSVSWYQQTPGQGLQFLFEYFSETQRNKGNFPGRFSGRQFSNSRSEMNVSTLELGDSALYLCASSFQGAIQAFFGQGTRLTVV.

The sample holds a few counts of this clonotype. The chain uses TRBV11-1 and TRBJ2-7, with D perhaps assigned TRBD1 or TRBD2 (5 bases each). Trimming pared 1 base from V and 9 bases from J, leaving 19 bases between. Germline loops: CDR1 SGHAT, CDR2 FQDESV (reference sequence). The CDR3 totals 15 residues. The CDR3 nucleotides read TGTGCCAGCAGCTTAGTGGCCCCGGCCTTTGGGGGGCAGTACTTC. Translating gives CASSLVAPAFGGQYF.

This clonotype has more than one count but fewer than ten. V is TRBV27 and J is TRBJ1-6; D gene uncertain. V was trimmed by 2 bases and J by 0 bases, leaving 11 bases between them. Germline V gives CDR1 MNHEY, CDR2 SMNVEV (reference sequence). The CDR3 is 17 residues long. This CDR3 reads CASSLMPGSSYNSPLHF. The CDR3 DNA follows: TGTGCCAGCAGTTTAATGCCGGGGAGCTCCTATAATTCACCCCTCCACTTT.

The V gene is TRBV7-2, the J gene TRBJ2-3, with D maybe TRBD2 (5 bases). Per the germline V gene, CDR1 is SGHTA and CDR2 is FQGNSA. Trimming stripped 1 base from V and 1 base from J, with 9 bases between. The CDR3 length is 15 residues. The CDR3 nucleotides are TGTGCCAGCAGCTTAGGGCGGGTCCGCACAGATACGCAGTATTTT. Its translation is CASSLGRVRTDTQYF.

This clonotype occurred a few times. The V gene is TRBV3-1, the J gene TRBJ1-3; D not certain. CDR3 length: 16 amino acids. The V end lost 0 bases, the J end lost 1 base, and 10 bases lay between the germline ends. Germline CDR1 is LGHDT and CDR2 is YNNKEL (reference sequence). This CDR3 reads CASSQDTGRSGNTIYF. The CDR3 nucleotides read TGTGCCAGCAGCCAAGATACGGGGAGGTCTGGAAACACCATATATTTT.

As concerns this clonotype: At one end the junction does not follow the germline gene, possibly because of a read error. The chain combines TRBV20-1 with TRBJ2-2; D not certain. There are 13 residues in the CDR3. Germline V gene sequence: CDR1 DFQATT, CDR2 SNEGSKA (reference sequence). CDR3 coding DNA: TGCAGTGCCAGAGCGCCCAACACCGGGGAGCTGTTTTTT. Protein sequence: CSARAPNTGELFF.

The chain carries TRBV10-2 and TRBJ1-6; D remains ambiguous. Trimming shortened V by 3 bases and J by 0 bases, and 6 bases separated the two germline ends. This CDR3 region has 15 residues. Looked up from germline, CDR1 is WSHSY and CDR2 is SAAADI. The CDR3: CASSDESSYNSPLHF. CDR3 DNA sequence: TGCGCCAGCAGTGATGAGAGCTCCTATAATTCACCCCTCCACTTT.

V is TRBV25-1 and J is TRBJ1-4, with 9 nucleotides matching TRBD1. Germline V gene sequence: CDR1 MGHDK, CDR2 SYGVNS. J was trimmed by 11 bases and V by 4 bases; bases with no gene match: 8. This CDR3 has 14 residues. For the CDR3, the DNA is TGTGCCAGCAGTGGGACAGGGGAGTATGTCAAACTGTTTTTT. Translated: CASSGTGEYVKLFF.

This clonotype was seen only a few times. V usage is TRBV6-1 and J usage is TRBJ2-2; maybe TRBD2 (7 bases). Germline V gene lookup returns CDR1 MNHNS and CDR2 SASEGT. CDR3 length: 16 amino acids. V shed 5 bases and J shed 5 bases, with 18 bases lying between them. Here the CDR3 reads CASSRGGGSWTGELFF. Written as DNA, the CDR3 is TGTGCCAGCAGTCGAGGGGGGGGTTCGTGGACCGGGGAGCTGTTTTTT.

This sequence joins TRBV28 and TRBJ2-1; D remains unclear. This CDR3 is built from 15 residues. Trimming removed 3 bases from V and 5 bases from J, with 14 bases in between. CDR1 and CDR2 from the germline V gene are MDHEN and SYDVKM. The CDR3 here is CASSFASPTHNEQFF. In nucleotides, the CDR3 is TGTGCCAGCAGTTTTGCGTCCCCTACCCACAATGAGCAGTTCTTC.